These 18 T cell receptor beta chains originate from one sample sequenced in a study of T cells in Graves' hyperthyroidism and ophthalmopathy (dated by TCRdb to the late 2010s). Libraries came from multiplex PCR. The reads were generated on an Illumina HiSeq 2000. The TCR beta CDR3 regions were amplified from RNA transcripts. The first round of RT-PCR for the TCR CDR3 was performed with the HTBI primer set and the Qiagen OneStep RT-PCR kit. TCRdb cleaned the public reads at Q25 with fastp, built clones with MiXCR and kept in-frame beta chains. Rows with one shared CDR3 protein collapse into an entry with the most common genes and DNA. The sample includes 370,000 or so distinct CDR3 sequences, with 25% observed a single time. Of the sample, around 70% is held by the ten largest clones. Input material: blood. The receptors stem from a man over 45 with Graves' hyperthyroidism.

This clonotype has at least ten counts. The chain recombines TRBV7-2 with TRBJ2-5; D gene unclear. There are 11 residues in the CDR3. Deletions cut 6 bases from V and 5 bases from J, with 7 bases between. Germline CDR1 SGHTA, CDR2 FQGNSA. The CDR3 sequence is CASRISETQYF. The CDR3 bases are TGTGCCAGCAGAATCAGTGAGACCCAGTACTTC.

The chain joins TRBV5-1 to TRBJ2-2; D gene ambiguous. Germline CDR1 SGHRS, CDR2 YFSETQ. The CDR3 loop spans 14 amino acids. Trimming stripped 5 bases from V and 1 base from J, with 9 bases between. The CDR3 nucleotides read TGCGCCAGCAGGGCCCAAAGGAACACCGGGGAGCTGTTTTTT. It is translated as CASRAQRNTGELFF. Full variable domain (rest looked up from reference TRBV5-1 and TRBJ2-2): KAGVTQTPRYLIKTRGQQVTLSCSPISGHRSVSWYQQTPGQGLQFLFEYFSETQRNKGNFPGRFSGRQFSNSRSEMNVSTLELGDSALYLCASRAQRNTGELFFGEGSRLTVL.

The chain carries TRBV7-9 and TRBJ2-5; 7 nucleotides match TRBD2. The germline gives CDR1 SEHNR, CDR2 FQNEAQ (reference sequence). The V and J ends lost 3 bases and 4 bases, in that order; junction bases with no gene match: 8. There are 15 residues in the CDR3. CDR3 DNA sequence: TGTGCCAGCAGCTTCTCAGGGACTACGATAGAGACCCAGTACTTC. Translated, it gives CASSFSGTTIETQYF.

Only a few counts were recorded for this clonotype. The chain recombines TRBV20-1 with TRBJ2-3, with 7 nucleotides matching TRBD1. J was trimmed by 4 bases and V by 4 bases; bases with no gene match: 8. Germline CDR1 and CDR2: DFQATT and SNEGSKA (reference sequence). This CDR3 spans 14 amino acids. The CDR3 region is CSAIKGARADTQYF. In DNA, the CDR3 is TGCAGTGCTATAAAGGGGGCGCGGGCAGATACGCAGTATTTT.

This clonotype was seen ten or more times. J is TRBJ2-5 and V is TRBV7-2, with TRBD2 matching over 9 bases. V lost 5 bases and J lost 1; bases outside the gene matches: 5. CDR1 is SGHTA, CDR2 FQGNSA, per germline. CDR3 size: 15 residues. CDR3 nucleotides: TGTGCCAGCAGCGACCGGACTAGCGCCCAAGAGACCCAGTACTTC. It encodes CASSDRTSAQETQYF.

V gene TRBV3-1 combines with J gene TRBJ2-7; 11 bases agree with TRBD2. The CDR3 has 16 residues. The V segment lost 4 bases and the J segment 4 bases; nucleotides outside the gene matches: 9. Per the germline V gene, CDR1 is LGHDT and CDR2 is YNNKEL (reference sequence). The CDR3 DNA is TGTGCCAGCAGCCCCGCCCTCACTAGCGGGAGTTACGAGCAGTACTTC. Translation: CASSPALTSGSYEQYF.

The V gene is TRBV11-3, the J gene TRBJ2-3; a weak D match, TRBD2 (5 bases). The CDR3 contains 13 residues. Germline loops: CDR1 SGHNT, CDR2 YENEEA. The V and J ends lost 1 base and 5 bases respectively, with 7 bases between them. The DNA of the CDR3 is TGTGCCAGCAGCTTAGTTGAGGGAGATACGCAGTATTTT. Its protein product is CASSLVEGDTQYF. The complete variable domain, with remaining parts taken from reference TRBV11-3 and TRBJ2-3, reads EAGVVQSPRYKIIEKKQPVAFWCNPISGHNTLYWYLQNLGQGPELLIRYENEEAVDDSQLPKDRFSAERLKGVDSTLKIQPAELGDSAVYLCASSLVEGDTQYFGPGTRLTVL.

In DNA, the CDR3 is TGTGCCAGTAGTATAGGAGACAATGAGCAGTTCTTC. It is translated as CASSIGDNEQFF. The chain links TRBV19 to TRBJ2-1; D is ambiguous. Per the germline V gene, CDR1 is LNHDA and CDR2 is SQIVND (reference sequence). CDR3 length equals 12 residues. V was clipped by 1 base and J by 5 bases, with 3 bases between them. Together with reference TRBV19 and TRBJ2-1, the CDR3 gives the full variable domain: DGGITQSPKYLFRKEGQNVTLSCEQNLNHDAMYWYRQDPGQGLRLIYYSQIVNDFQKGDIAEGYSVSREKKESFPLTVTSAQKNPTAFYLCASSIGDNEQFFGPGTRLTVL.

This clonotype was seen at least ten times. This sequence joins TRBV12-3 or TRBV12-4 and TRBJ2-7; 11 bases align to TRBD1. Losses at the gene ends were 3 bases for V and 3 bases for J; bases not matched to a gene: 4. The CDR3 totals 15 residues. The CDR3 loop is CASSFWGTGGYEQYF. In DNA form, the CDR3 reads TGTGCCAGCAGTTTCTGGGGGACAGGGGGCTACGAGCAGTACTTC.

This clonotype was counted at least ten times. The chain combines TRBV2 with TRBJ2-7, with 7 bases matching TRBD1. Germline lookup yields CDR1 SNHLY and CDR2 FYNNEI. The CDR3 covers 14 residues. V dropped 3 bases and J dropped 2; count of bases not matched to a gene: 4. For the CDR3, the DNA is TGTGCCAGCAGTGACCGGGACAGTACCTACGAGCAGTACTTC. It is translated as CASSDRDSTYEQYF.

This clonotype appeared many times. In nucleotides, the CDR3 is TGTGCCAGCTCACCGGGGACAGGAGGGAACACTGAAGCTTTCTTT. This gives the protein CASSPGTGGNTEAFF. J is TRBJ1-1 and V is TRBV18, with 8 bases that match TRBD1. This CDR3 contains 15 residues. V lost 3 bases to trimming and J lost 1 base; unmatched junction nucleotides: 4. CDR1 is KGHSH and CDR2 is LQKENI in the germline V gene.

This clonotype came up a few times. The chain couples TRBV6-1 to TRBJ2-7; D is possibly TRBD1 (6 bases). V was pared by 5 bases and J by 0 bases, with 14 bases between. Germline V gene data show CDR1 as MNHNS and CDR2 as SASEGT. The CDR3 extends over 15 amino acids. CDR3 sequence reads: CASSTGHQRSYEQYF. DNA for the CDR3: TGTGCCAGCAGTACGGGACACCAACGCTCCTACGAGCAGTACTTC.

The chain has TRBV20-1 and TRBJ2-3, with TRBD2 identical over 7 bases. V trimming: 3 bases; J trimming: 2 bases; junction bases outside the gene matches: 11. The CDR3 loop spans 16 amino acids. Germline V lookup: CDR1 DFQATT, CDR2 SNEGSKA (reference sequence). CDR3 coding DNA: TGCAGTGCTAGGGCCCCGGCGCGGGAGTCCACAGATACGCAGTATTTT. Translation: CSARAPARESTDTQYF.

As regards this clonotype: A much larger clone differs from this one at a single base, so this may be a read error. The chain uses TRBV28 and TRBJ2-1; D is unclear. V shed 5 bases and J shed 10 bases, with 24 bases lying between them. There are 16 residues in the CDR3. The germline gives CDR1 MDHEN, CDR2 SYDVKM. The CDR3 coding sequence is TGTGCCAGCAGTGAGTACCGGGCCACCATCCCCTACGAGCAGTTCTTC. Residues: CASSEYRATIPYEQFF.

This rearrangement joins TRBV9 to TRBJ2-7; 7 nucleotides align to TRBD2. Losses at the gene ends were 2 bases for V and 2 bases for J; bases not matched to a gene: 4. Germline CDR1 SGDLS, CDR2 YYNGEE. CDR3 length equals 14 residues. CDR3 in amino acids: CASSVSGTTYEQYF. The CDR3 nucleotides read TGTGCCAGCAGCGTCAGCGGGACCACCTACGAGCAGTACTTC.

The V call is TRBV9, the J call TRBJ2-3; 9 bases map to TRBD2. Germline-derived CDR1 and CDR2 are SGDLS and YYNGEE. V gave up 3 bases and J gave up 2 bases; unmatched junction bases: 7. CDR3 size: 16 residues. CDR3 sequence reads: CASSARGTSFTDTQYF. Written as DNA, the CDR3 is TGTGCCAGCAGCGCCCGAGGGACTAGCTTCACAGATACGCAGTATTTT. The full variable domain, completed using reference TRBV9 and TRBJ2-3, is DSGVTQTPKHLITATGQRVTLRCSPRSGDLSVYWYQQSLDQGLQFLIQYYNGEERAKGNILERFSAQQFPDLHSELNLSSLELGDSALYFCASSARGTSFTDTQYFGPGTRLTVL.

The rearrangement joins TRBV7-9 to TRBJ2-1; the match to TRBD2 covers 10 bases. The CDR3 runs 19 residues. Trimming removed 0 bases from V and 0 bases from J; junction bases left unmatched: 8. Germline V lookup: CDR1 SEHNR, CDR2 FQNEAQ (reference sequence). The CDR3 protein is CASSLASSGRVSSYNEQFF. In nucleotides, the CDR3 is TGTGCCAGCAGCTTAGCGTCTAGCGGGAGAGTTAGCTCCTACAATGAGCAGTTCTTC.

The rearrangement links TRBV5-1 to TRBJ1-4; 7 positions agree with TRBD1. The CDR3 is 17 residues long. Per germline, CDR1 SGHRS and CDR2 YFSETQ. V was pared by 4 bases and J by 8 bases, with 17 bases of the junction left unmatched. CDR3 sequence: CASSLDGRQGGGEKLFF. The CDR3 coding sequence is TGCGCCAGCAGCCTCGACGGCAGACAGGGCGGAGGCGAAAAACTGTTTTTT.